This T cell receptor (beta chain) was identified in a study of cytomegalovirus exposure and HLA in healthy donors. Study-level results: A list of 150 or so TCR beta chains associated with cytomegalovirus was given.

A note on this clone: Its antigen is unidentified.

Sequencing used immunoSEQ multiplex PCR; TCRdb keeps in-frame clones, though not all of them. This table has more than 45,000 clones, over 75% appearing once. Deletions cut 5 bases from V and 0 bases from J, with 8 bases between. Germline lookup yields CDR1 SEHNR and CDR2 FQNEAQ (reference sequence). The CDR3 is 14 residues long. Sequencing was performed on PBMCs. This sequence joins TRBV7-9 and TRBJ1-3; D not certain. This clonotype was obtained from a woman in her thirties in good health and CMV-seronegative. The CDR3 DNA reads as TGTGCCAGCAGCCCAGATCCCTCTGGAAACACCATATATTTT. Translated: CASSPDPSGNTIYF.